The sequence of this T cell receptor (beta chain) was determined in a study of blood T cell repertoires in COVID-19 (dated by TCRdb to about 2020). Background for the entire study: Samples from collaborators originated in the United States, Italy and Spain and spanned both the acute and convalescent phases of COVID-19. Subjects who had been exposed to COVID-19, were actively infected with it, or had recovered from it provided the deeply sampled blood TCRbeta repertoires that made up the dataset. Samples were obtained from the ongoing ImmuneRACE study (first 160 participants) and from roughly 1,300 subjects provided by 6 global collaborators. Where HLA class I and class II types were available, the types were taken from metadata supplied by the sample provider, not from assay-based typing. The material from the prospective study consisted of cDNA or gDNA derived from T cells, B-cell-depleted T cells, or PBMCs. A de-identified subject ID, COVID-19 status, age in years and sex were almost always included in the sample metadata. A freely available public database, intended as a resource for researchers studying the immune response to SARS-CoV-2, is where the repertoires were released. What the study reported, not specific to this receptor: How much clinical and demographic metadata was included differed by source and by participant, and the metadata was provided uncurated.

TCRbeta CDR3 regions were amplified from genomic DNA by means of the immunoSEQ Assay, a bias-controlled multiplex PCR. In the paper's pipeline: Within the assay, amplification of reference gene primers was used to estimate how many nucleated cells each sample contained. To quantify the absolute abundance of each unique TCRbeta CDR3 rearrangement, sequence reads were collapsed and filtered. Productive Simpson clonality was computed per sample as the square root of Simpson's diversity index over productive rearrangements. The table was pulled from immuneACCESS by TCRdb, which kept in-frame rearrangements only. Such tables lose some clones; where checked, under half of the loss comes from unresolved V genes, and the rest has no known cause. V and J calls plus clone size are reproduced from that table; the DNA served to infer D and trimming. This sample gives around 64,000 clones in total; roughly 91% of them show up just once. The top ten clonotypes cover around 9.9% of the sample.

Between the V and J ends, shortened by 5 bases and 1 base respectively, the junction contains 9 bases. The cysteine opens and the phenylalanine closes a CDR3 of 13 amino acids. Only the CDR3 DNA is retained, 39 bases long and in frame from the first base. The germline V gene (reference sequence) supplies CDR1 LNHDA and CDR2 SQIVND. The collaborating institutions used their own protocols to collect whole blood in K2EDTA tubes. For TCRbeta analysis, collaborator samples were shipped as frozen whole blood, as isolated PBMCs, or as DNA extracted from either sample type. In the case of this clone: The target of this receptor is not known. Per-base quality was not reported, and no clone a single base away is much larger than it.

Rearrangement joined TRBV19 to TRBJ2-7, with the D gene too uncertain to name. This clonotype was obtained from a woman aged 18-29 years with acute or convalescent COVID-19. Sequenced: peripheral blood. The CDR3 protein is CASSPSESYEQYF. The DNA sequence follows: TGTGCCAGTAGTCCCAGCGAGTCCTACGAGCAGTACTTC.